The 30 T cell receptor beta chains reported below all come from one sample, sequenced in a study of blood T cell repertoires in COVID-19. TCRdb's table, derived via immunoSEQ multiplex PCR, lists solely in-frame clones and lacks some. This table has some 60,000 clones, about 80% appearing once. The specimen sequenced was peripheral blood. The origin of the receptors is a woman older than 75 with acute or convalescent COVID-19.

In this sample, this clone turned up a few times. This chain connects TRBV24-1 to TRBJ2-2; D ambiguous. Germline CDR1 is KGHDR and CDR2 is SFDVKD. Trimming removed 9 bases at V and 8 bases at J, with 12 bases between. The CDR3 spans 12 residues. The CDR3 loop is CATENSGGELFF. CDR3 in DNA: TGTGCCACCGAGAACAGTGGTGGGGAGCTGTTTTTT.

The chain uses TRBV10-3 and TRBJ1-2; perhaps TRBD1 as D (6 bases). Trimming removed 6 bases from V and 8 bases from J, with 19 bases in between. Germline V gives CDR1 ENHRY, CDR2 SYGVKD. This CDR3 region has 14 residues. CDR3 amino acids: CAISDGQLRNGYTF. The CDR3 bases are TGTGCCATCAGCGACGGACAGTTGAGAAACGGCTACACCTTC.

The chain is built from TRBV19 and TRBJ2-5; 10 bases line up with TRBD1. With V trimmed by 5 bases and J by 5 bases, 8 bases remained unmatched. The germline V gene encodes CDR1 LNHDA and CDR2 SQIVND (reference sequence). CDR3 size: 15 residues. CDR3 nucleotides: TGTGCCAGTAGTGAGACAGGGGGCGGTAGGGAGACCCAGTACTTC. Encoded protein: CASSETGGGRETQYF. The full variable domain, in which reference TRBV19 and TRBJ2-5 provide the parts outside the CDR3, is DGGITQSPKYLFRKEGQNVTLSCEQNLNHDAMYWYRQDPGQGLRLIYYSQIVNDFQKGDIAEGYSVSREKKESFPLTVTSAQKNPTAFYLCASSETGGGRETQYFGPGTRLLVL.

The V and J genes are TRBV10-2 and TRBJ1-6; no definite D call. The CDR3 is made up of 17 amino acids. The germline gives CDR1 WSHSY, CDR2 SAAADI. V was pared by 0 bases and J by 0 bases, with 9 bases between. The CDR3 here is CASSESLLSSYNSPLHF. Here the CDR3 DNA reads TGCGCCAGCAGTGAGTCGCTGCTTAGCTCCTATAATTCACCCCTCCACTTT.

This clone appeared once. The gene calls are TRBV7-3 and TRBJ1-2, with 7 bases fitting TRBD1. The CDR3 runs to 13 residues. V was pared by 5 bases and J by 6 bases, with 6 bases of the junction left unmatched. The germline CDR1 and CDR2 sequences are SGHTA and FQGTGA. CDR3 region: CASSTGGTDGYTF. Written as DNA, the CDR3 is TGTGCCAGCAGCACTGGGGGGACAGATGGCTACACCTTC.

The chain carries TRBV27 and TRBJ2-1; D call uncertain. The germline V gene has CDR1 MNHEY and CDR2 SMNVEV (reference sequence). The CDR3 totals 14 residues. V was pared by 5 bases and J by 4 bases, with 12 bases between. This CDR3 is CASSPFGLYNEQFF. Here the CDR3 DNA reads TGTGCCAGCAGTCCGTTTGGCCTGTACAATGAGCAGTTCTTC.

The V gene is TRBV7-7, the J gene TRBJ2-1; a possible D gene is TRBD1 (6 bases). Deletions cut 3 bases from V and 10 bases from J, with 13 bases between. Germline V gives CDR1 SSHAT, CDR2 FNYEAQ (reference sequence). The CDR3 extends over 13 amino acids. The CDR3 DNA reads as TGTGCCAGCAGCTTGGGTCCGAGGGGGGAGCAGTTCTTC. The encoded protein is CASSLGPRGEQFF. Full variable domain (outside the CDR3, taken from reference TRBV7-7 and TRBJ2-1): GAGVSQSPRYKVTKRGQDVTLRCDPISSHATLYWYQQALGQGPEFLTYFNYEAQPDKSGLPSDRFSAERPEGSISTLTIQRTEQRDSAMYRCASSLGPRGEQFFGPGTRLTVL.

The V gene is TRBV3-1 (or the pseudogene TRBV3-2), the J gene TRBJ1-1; D is unclear. Germline CDR1 LGHDT, CDR2 YNNKEL (reference sequence). The CDR3 loop spans 13 amino acids. Trimming took off 1 base at V and 2 bases at J, with 5 bases between the two ends. CDR3 sequence: CASSQAFNTEAFF. CDR3 sequence (DNA): TGTGCCAGCAGCCAAGCTTTTAACACTGAAGCTTTCTTT.

The V and J genes are TRBV25-1 and TRBJ2-7, with 9 bases aligning to TRBD1. This CDR3 spans 13 amino acids. Looked up from germline, CDR1 is MGHDK and CDR2 is SYGVNS. J was trimmed by 6 bases and V by 6 bases; bases with no gene match: 6. CDR3 sequence (DNA): TGTGCCAGCAGGGGACAGGGCGCCGCCGAGCAGTACTTC. This encodes CASRGQGAAEQYF.

CDR3 sequence reads: CSVVGTGDGYTF. The CDR3 DNA is TGCAGCGTCGTGGGGACAGGGGATGGCTACACCTTC. The chain recombines TRBV29-1 with TRBJ1-2; 10 nucleotides line up with TRBD1. This CDR3 is 12 amino acids long. The V and J ends lost 6 bases and 6 bases, in that order; junction bases with no gene match: 4. The V gene's germline CDR1 is SQVTM and CDR2 ANQGSEA.

This clone has only one observation. This chain joins TRBV6-2 or TRBV6-3 and TRBJ2-7; possibly TRBD2 for D (6 bases). Germline V gives CDR1 MNHEY, CDR2 SVGEGT. The V gene lost 2 bases and the J gene lost 6 bases, with 17 bases spanning the gap. The CDR3 totals 15 residues. In DNA form, the CDR3 reads TGTGCCAGCAGTTACACAGGACTATCATCGCTCGAGCAGTACTTC. This gives the protein CASSYTGLSSLEQYF.

The chain uses TRBV2 and TRBJ1-4; a possible D gene is TRBD1 (6 bases). The CDR3 is 12 residues long. With 6 bases removed from V and 8 bases from J, the gap between germline ends came to 10 bases. CDR1 and CDR2 (germline): SNHLY, FYNNEI. For the CDR3, the DNA is TGTGCCAGCAGCCTAGACAGGGAAAAACTGTTTTTT. This codes for CASSLDREKLFF.

This chain links TRBV3-1 (or the pseudogene TRBV3-2) with TRBJ1-2; 7 positions agree with TRBD1. The germline V gene has CDR1 LGHDT and CDR2 YNNKEL (reference sequence). The CDR3 runs 16 residues. The ends lost 4 bases at V and 0 bases at J; junction bases unmatched: 8. CDR3 bases: TGTGCCAGCAGCCTCACAGGGGACCCGACTAACTATGGCTACACCTTC. Amino acids: CASSLTGDPTNYGYTF.

CDR3 loop: CASSDLAGPTYNEQFF. The CDR3 coding sequence is TGCGCCAGCAGTGACCTAGCGGGACCTACCTACAATGAGCAGTTCTTC. The chain uses TRBV10-2 and TRBJ2-1; 9 bases agree with TRBD2. The CDR3 is made up of 16 amino acids. CDR1 is WSHSY and CDR2 is SAAADI in the germline V gene. V shed 3 bases, J shed 2 bases, and the junction held 5 bases outside the gene matches.

This chain uses TRBV4-1 with TRBJ2-5; 7 bases agree with TRBD1. V shed 3 bases and J 0 bases; nucleotides not matched to a gene: 7. Germline-derived CDR1 and CDR2 are MGHRA and YSYEKL. The length of the CDR3 is 16 residues. The CDR3 bases are TGCGCCAGCAGCCAGGTCTCAGGGGGTAACCAAGAGACCCAGTACTTC. The encoded protein is CASSQVSGGNQETQYF.

The rearrangement joins TRBV7-8 to TRBJ2-2, with a possible D match to TRBD1 (6 bases). The CDR3 length is 14 residues. Trimming stripped 6 bases from V and 6 bases from J, with 14 bases between. In germline, CDR1 is SGHVS, CDR2 FQNEAQ. CDR3 residues: CASRFTGSPGELFF. The DNA for the CDR3 is TGTGCCAGCAGATTTACAGGGTCCCCCGGGGAGCTGTTTTTT. Looking up the rest from reference TRBV7-8 and TRBJ2-2 gives the full variable domain: GAGVSQSPRYKVAKRGQDVALRCDPISGHVSLFWYQQALGQGPEFLTYFQNEAQLDKSGLPSDRFFAERPEGSVSTLKIQRTQQEDSAVYLCASRFTGSPGELFFGEGSRLTVL.

The chain carries TRBV11-2 and TRBJ2-1, with TRBD2 matching 8 bases. After removal of 2 bases from V and 6 bases from J, the junction contained 3 bases not matched to a gene. Germline V gene sequence: CDR1 SGHAT, CDR2 FQNNGV. The CDR3 is made up of 14 amino acids. CDR3 in DNA: TGTGCCAGCAGCTTACGACTAGCGCTCAATGAGCAGTTCTTC. Amino acid sequence: CASSLRLALNEQFF.

The chain is built from TRBV6-5 and TRBJ1-2; no clear D gene. CDR1 and CDR2 (germline): MNHEY, SVGAGI. The CDR3 is 14 amino acids. The V end lost 2 bases, the J end lost 1 base, and 8 bases lay between the germline ends. The CDR3 is CASSYGENNYGYTF. In DNA, the CDR3 is TGTGCCAGCAGTTACGGGGAGAATAACTATGGCTACACCTTC.

This clone was detected a few times. This sequence joins TRBV4-1 and TRBJ1-5; tentatively, D is TRBD1 (6 bases). CDR1 is MGHRA, CDR2 YSYEKL, per germline. The CDR3 is made up of 16 amino acids. The V gene lost 4 bases and the J gene lost 4 bases, with 17 bases spanning the gap. The CDR3 DNA is TGCGCCAGCAGCCCTCAGGGAGGGGGGCAGAATCAGCCCCAGCATTTT. This encodes CASSPQGGGQNQPQHF.

This clone was seen once. The chain combines TRBV14 with TRBJ1-1; D is unresolved. CDR1 and CDR2 (germline): SGHDN, FVKESK. With 3 bases removed from V and 0 bases from J, the gap between germline ends came to 8 bases. The CDR3 sequence is 14 residues long. In DNA form, the CDR3 reads TGTGCCAGCAGCCACAGGTCTCTGAACACTGAAGCTTTCTTT. Its translation is CASSHRSLNTEAFF.

The V call is TRBV3-1 (or the pseudogene TRBV3-2), the J call TRBJ2-3; TRBD2 aligns across 9 bases. Germline lookup yields CDR1 LGHDT and CDR2 YNNKEL (reference sequence). The length of the CDR3 is 18 residues. After removal of 4 bases from V and 3 bases from J, the junction contained 14 bases not matched to a gene. The CDR3 nucleotides are TGTGCCAGCAGCCCCCCCAGCCCCCTAGCGGGAAGTACAGATACGCAGTATTTT. Translating it yields CASSPPSPLAGSTDTQYF.

This clone was observed a handful of times. The chain employs TRBV4-3 and TRBJ1-6; D might be TRBD1 (6 bases). This CDR3 has 16 amino acids. The V end lost 0 bases, the J end lost 6 bases, and 12 bases lay between the germline ends. Looked up from germline, CDR1 is LGHNA and CDR2 is YSLEER. CDR3 in amino acids: CASSQDPGTINSPLHF. CDR3 sequence (DNA): TGCGCCAGCAGCCAAGATCCCGGGACAATTAATTCACCCCTCCACTTT.

The chain recombines TRBV30 with TRBJ1-6, with D possibly matching TRBD1 (6 bases). The V gene's germline CDR1 is GTSNPN and CDR2 SVGIG (reference sequence). Deletions cut 5 bases from V and 7 bases from J, with 9 bases between. The CDR3 totals 12 residues. The CDR3 reads CAWGGHNSPLHF. Written as DNA, the CDR3 is TGTGCCTGGGGGGGACACAATTCACCCCTCCACTTT.

The chain joins TRBV11-2 to TRBJ2-7, with D possibly TRBD2 on 6 matching bases. V lost 7 bases and J 4 bases, leaving 17 bases between the germline ends. CDR3 length equals 14 residues. Per germline, CDR1 SGHAT and CDR2 FQNNGV. The CDR3 DNA follows: TGTGCCAGCAAAGGCGAAGGGGCGGGATACGAGCAGTACTTC. Its protein is CASKGEGAGYEQYF.

In this sample, this clone turned up a few times. This CDR3 is CASSPRTNKASYEQYF. The DNA of the CDR3 is TGTGCCAGCAGCCCGCGGACAAATAAGGCCTCCTACGAGCAGTACTTC. The chain couples TRBV28 to TRBJ2-7; D possibly corresponds to TRBD1 (5 bases). This CDR3 comprises 16 residues. Germline CDR1 is MDHEN and CDR2 is SYDVKM. V was cut by 6 bases and J by 0 bases, with 18 bases left in between.

This chain links TRBV6-5 with TRBJ2-1, with D possibly TRBD2 on 7 matching bases. The CDR3 spans 14 residues. Germline CDR1 MNHEY, CDR2 SVGAGI. Trimming took 5 bases from V and 6 from J, leaving 14 bases between them. DNA for the CDR3: TGTGCCAGCAGTCCGCGGGGGCGTCGCAATGAGCAGTTCTTC. Encoded protein: CASSPRGRRNEQFF.

This clone has only one observation. The rearrangement joins TRBV6-1 to TRBJ1-2; 8 bases fit TRBD1. The V gene end was trimmed by 7 bases and the J gene end by 6 bases; junction bases not matched to a gene: 10. The CDR3 spans 14 residues. Germline V gene lookup returns CDR1 MNHNS and CDR2 SASEGT. In nucleotides, the CDR3 is TGTGCCAGCAACCTAAGACAGGGGTCGGATGGCTACACCTTC. Translated: CASNLRQGSDGYTF.

The chain combines TRBV10-2 with TRBJ2-5; 8 nucleotides line up with TRBD2. Unmatched junction bases numbered 2, after V lost 4 bases and J lost 4 bases. Looked up from germline, CDR1 is WSHSY and CDR2 is SAAADI. The CDR3 sequence is 13 residues long. CDR3 sequence (DNA): TGCGCCAGCAGTGTAGCGGGACGAGAGACCCAGTACTTC. This codes for CASSVAGRETQYF.

J is TRBJ2-7 and V is TRBV11-1, with no clear D. The CDR3 has 12 residues. V shed 1 base and J shed 3 bases, with 4 bases lying between them. Germline V gives CDR1 SGHAT, CDR2 FQDESV (reference sequence). CDR3 amino acids: CASSLGVYEQYF. The DNA for the CDR3 is TGTGCCAGCAGCTTAGGAGTCTACGAGCAGTACTTC.

V usage is TRBV4-2 and J usage is TRBJ2-7; 8 bases agree with TRBD1. This CDR3 has 14 amino acids. Trimming at V came to 0 bases and at J to 7 bases, leaving 5 bases not matched to a gene. Germline loops: CDR1 LGHNA, CDR2 YNFKEQ. CDR3 region: CASSQDWTGREQYF. The CDR3 nucleotides are TGTGCCAGCAGCCAAGACTGGACAGGGCGGGAGCAGTACTTC.